The sequence of this T cell receptor beta chain was determined in a study of T cell clonality in common variable immunodeficiency. The study's findings and limits: Common variable immunodeficiency TCR beta sequences reportedly had fewer deletions and N-nucleotide insertions.

This clone came up a few times. The antigen remains undetermined. One junction end disagrees with the germline gene, perhaps due to a read error. The CDR3 end falls 3 residues outside the read, so it is completed with the germline J gene. The CDR3 loop spans 13 amino acids. From germline, CDR1 is SEHNR and CDR2 FQNEAQ (reference sequence). Data came from immunoSEQ multiplex PCR; TCRdb stores just in-frame clones and leaves some out. This table holds about 15,000 clones with no singletons; the top ten claim about an eighth. Source material: peripheral blood mononuclear cells. This receptor was taken from a human donor with common variable immunodeficiency. The rearrangement uses TRBV7-9 and TRBJ2-7; D is ambiguous. CDR3 sequence reads: CSSSAQVSYEQYF. Partial CDR3 DNA: TGTTCCAGCAGCGCCCAGGTTTCCTACGAG.